The present T cell receptor beta chain was sequenced within a study of control samples from healthy donors and cancer patients. The CDR3 contains 17 residues. The germline V and J ends were trimmed by 2 bases and 4 bases, with 15 bases remaining between them. Germline CDR1 is SEHNR and CDR2 is FQNEAQ (reference sequence). Profiling relied on immunoSEQ multiplex PCR, and the TCRdb table lists in-frame clones only, not all of them. The table includes approximately 120,000 clones, about nine tenths detected once. The clonotype originates from a human donor in good health. The donor label of this sample is uncertain. This rearrangement joins TRBV7-9 to TRBJ1-6; D is undetermined. The material sequenced was blood. CDR3: CASSLTGNRWYNSPLHF. DNA of the CDR3: TGTGCCAGCAGCTTAACGGGCAACCGGTGGTATAATTCACCCCTCCACTTT.